The sequence of this TCR beta chain was determined in a study of shared clonotypes between healthy human individuals. Overall study context: Three CD4 naive, three CD4 memory, two CD8 naive and one CD8 memory plate were used per donor. General observations from the study: It was observed that 5% to 6% of naive CD4 clonotypes were shared across several donors. Larger estimated richness was generally seen in naive subsets than in memory subsets. The researchers took only blood, and tissue repertoires probably look different.

Only in-frame clones appear in the TCRdb table, and some are missing; sequencing was by immunoSEQ multiplex PCR. The profile shows 850,000 to 1,200,000 clones, under 80% of them singletons. Comment on this clone: No antigen is known for it.

The source is a man between 18 and 35 years old in good health. Sequences were obtained from memory CD4+ T cells sorted from blood. Specified subset: CD45RA-negative fraction.

CDR3 sequence: CASSPGTVATADTQYF. The CDR3 DNA sequence: TGTGCCAGCAGCCCCGGGACGGTGGCGACGGCAGATACGCAGTATTTT. The chain couples TRBV11-2 to TRBJ2-3; D tentatively fits TRBD1 or TRBD2 (5 bases each). Germline assignment: CDR1 SGHAT and CDR2 FQNNGV. V was trimmed by 5 bases and J by 4 bases, leaving 19 bases between them. The CDR3 covers 16 residues. Drawing the rest from reference TRBV11-2 and TRBJ2-3, the complete variable domain is EAGVAQSPRYKIIEKRQSVAFWCNPISGHATLYWYQQILGQGPKLLIQFQNNGVVDDSQLPKDRFSAERLKGVDSTLKIQPAKLEDSAVYLCASSPGTVATADTQYFGPGTRLTVL.